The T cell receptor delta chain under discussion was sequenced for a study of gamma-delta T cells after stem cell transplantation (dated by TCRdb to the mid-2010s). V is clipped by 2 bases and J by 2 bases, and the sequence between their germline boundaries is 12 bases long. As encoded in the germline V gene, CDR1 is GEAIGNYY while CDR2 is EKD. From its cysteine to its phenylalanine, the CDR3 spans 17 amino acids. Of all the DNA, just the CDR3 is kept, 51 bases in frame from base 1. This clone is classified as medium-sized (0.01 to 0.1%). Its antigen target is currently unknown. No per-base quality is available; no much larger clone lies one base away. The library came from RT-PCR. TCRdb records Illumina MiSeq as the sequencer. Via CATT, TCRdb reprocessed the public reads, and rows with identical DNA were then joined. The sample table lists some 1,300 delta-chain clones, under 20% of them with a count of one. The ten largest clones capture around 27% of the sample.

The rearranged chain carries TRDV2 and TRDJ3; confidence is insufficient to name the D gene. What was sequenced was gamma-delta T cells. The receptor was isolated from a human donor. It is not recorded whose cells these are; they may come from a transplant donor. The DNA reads TGTGCCTGTGACAGAGTCCCACCGACCTGGGACACCCGACAGATGTTTTTC. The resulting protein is CACDRVPPTWDTRQMFF.